These 12 T cell receptor beta chains came from one sample sequenced in a study of cytomegalovirus exposure and HLA in healthy donors. PCR amplification relied on 60 Vbeta primers (plus 13 Jbeta primers). Clones were read by immunoSEQ multiplex PCR, and TCRdb kept only the in-frame ones, dropping some. Of about 110,000 clones listed, 67% are singletons. The material sequenced was PBMCs. All receptors come from a man younger than 35 in good health and CMV-seropositive.

CDR3 sequence: CASTGLAGSTDTQYF. The CDR3 nucleotides read TGTGCCAGCACAGGCCTAGCGGGGAGCACAGATACGCAGTATTTT. The chain carries TRBV6-1 and TRBJ2-3; 9 positions match TRBD2. Trimming removed 7 bases from V and 0 bases from J; junction bases left unmatched: 5. This CDR3 spans 15 amino acids. Germline loops: CDR1 MNHNS, CDR2 SASEGT.

V usage is TRBV19 and J usage is TRBJ2-1, with 8 bases aligning to TRBD1. The CDR3 length is 15 residues. Losses at the gene ends were 5 bases for V and 2 bases for J; bases not matched to a gene: 5. The germline gives CDR1 LNHDA, CDR2 SQIVND (reference sequence). The CDR3: CASSSGQVAYNEQFF. The CDR3 nucleotides are TGTGCCAGTAGTTCGGGACAGGTGGCCTACAATGAGCAGTTCTTC.

V gene TRBV2 combines with J gene TRBJ2-1; 7 bases match TRBD1. The CDR3 runs 13 residues. The V gene end was trimmed by 8 bases and the J gene end by 5 bases; junction bases not matched to a gene: 6. The germline V gene encodes CDR1 SNHLY and CDR2 FYNNEI. The CDR3 DNA sequence: TGTGCCAGCTGCCAGACAGGGAACAATGAGCAGTTCTTC. As protein: CASCQTGNNEQFF.

This clone was found a few times. Other DNA sequences within the sample encode an identical CDR3. CDR3 DNA sequence: TGTGCCAGCAGCCAGGGCACAGGACGCTACGAGCAGTACTTC. Protein product: CASSQGTGRYEQYF. The chain uses TRBV4-2 and TRBJ2-7, with D tentatively TRBD1 (5 bases). Trimming took 3 bases from V and 3 from J, leaving 12 bases between them. CDR1 LGHNA and CDR2 YNFKEQ come from the germline V gene. This CDR3 has 14 amino acids.

The chain recombines TRBV5-1 with TRBJ2-1; 12 bases map to TRBD2. Germline V gene data show CDR1 as SGHRS and CDR2 as YFSETQ. The CDR3 sequence is 15 residues long. Trimming took 0 bases from V and 7 from J; bases not matched to a gene: 2. CDR3 residues: CASSLETSGGNEQFF. In DNA form, the CDR3 reads TGCGCCAGCAGCTTGGAGACTAGCGGGGGAAATGAGCAGTTCTTC.

V gene TRBV6-5 combines with J gene TRBJ2-7; 9 bases are shared with TRBD1. J lost 2 bases, V lost 6 bases, and 8 bases had no gene match. Germline CDR1 is MNHEY and CDR2 is SVGAGI. The CDR3 has 15 amino acids. The CDR3 DNA sequence: TGTGCCAGCAGCTTGGACAGGGGCTCGGCCTACGAGCAGTACTTC. This sequence encodes CASSLDRGSAYEQYF.

The chain combines TRBV1 with TRBJ1-2; TRBD1 is the table's D call, not checked against the DNA. TRBV1 is tagged as a pseudogene. The CDR3 extends over 14 amino acids. CDR3 residues: CTSSGQGAIYGYTF. The CDR3 DNA follows: TGCACCAGCAGTGGGCAGGGGGCAATCTATGGCTACACCTTC.

CDR3 loop: CASSFDRGSEQYV. In DNA form, the CDR3 reads TGTGCCAGCAGTTTCGACAGGGGAAGCGAGCAGTACGTC. This chain links TRBV28 with TRBJ2-7; 8 bases are a match to TRBD1. From germline, CDR1 is MDHEN and CDR2 SYDVKM. This CDR3 has 13 amino acids. V shed 3 bases and J 6 bases; nucleotides not matched to a gene: 4.

The chain has TRBV25-1 and TRBJ2-3; tentatively, D is TRBD2 (6 bases). V lost 3 bases and J lost 5, with 12 bases in between. From germline, CDR1 is MGHDK and CDR2 SYGVNS. This CDR3 contains 14 residues. The CDR3 sequence: CASSERGSRDTQYF. As DNA, the CDR3 is TGTGCCAGCAGTGAGCGGGGCTCAAGAGATACGCAGTATTTT.

The genes are TRBV11-1 and TRBJ1-3; D unclear. V was shortened by 4 bases and J by 4 bases, with 17 bases between the two germline ends. The length of the CDR3 is 16 residues. Germline V gene lookup returns CDR1 SGHAT and CDR2 FQDESV (reference sequence). CDR3 in DNA: TGTGCCAGCAGCTCCGTACGGGTCGGAGCGGGAAACACCATATATTTT. This translates into CASSSVRVGAGNTIYF.

The gene calls are TRBV2 and TRBJ2-5, with D perhaps matching TRBD2 (7 bases). Trimming took 5 bases from V and 4 from J, leaving 14 bases between them. This CDR3 is built from 14 residues. The germline V gene has CDR1 SNHLY and CDR2 FYNNEI. The CDR3 DNA follows: TGTGCCAGCAGTCGGACGGGGGGCCCAGAGACCCAGTACTTC. It specifies CASSRTGGPETQYF. Full variable domain (missing parts from reference TRBV2 and TRBJ2-5): EPEVTQTPSHQVTQMGQEVILRCVPISNHLYFYWYRQILGQKVEFLVSFYNNEISEKSEIFDDQFSVERPDGSNFTLKIRSTKLEDSAMYFCASSRTGGPETQYFGPGTRLLVL.

This clone was detected a few times. The rearrangement joins TRBV6-1 to TRBJ1-5; TRBD1 matches 8 bases. CDR1 is MNHNS and CDR2 is SASEGT in the germline V gene. This CDR3 is 15 amino acids long. Trimming at V came to 4 bases and at J to 6 bases, leaving 8 bases not matched to a gene. For the CDR3, the DNA is TGTGCCAGCAGTGCAACGGACAGGGTGAGTCAGCCCCAGCATTTT. Encoded protein: CASSATDRVSQPQHF.